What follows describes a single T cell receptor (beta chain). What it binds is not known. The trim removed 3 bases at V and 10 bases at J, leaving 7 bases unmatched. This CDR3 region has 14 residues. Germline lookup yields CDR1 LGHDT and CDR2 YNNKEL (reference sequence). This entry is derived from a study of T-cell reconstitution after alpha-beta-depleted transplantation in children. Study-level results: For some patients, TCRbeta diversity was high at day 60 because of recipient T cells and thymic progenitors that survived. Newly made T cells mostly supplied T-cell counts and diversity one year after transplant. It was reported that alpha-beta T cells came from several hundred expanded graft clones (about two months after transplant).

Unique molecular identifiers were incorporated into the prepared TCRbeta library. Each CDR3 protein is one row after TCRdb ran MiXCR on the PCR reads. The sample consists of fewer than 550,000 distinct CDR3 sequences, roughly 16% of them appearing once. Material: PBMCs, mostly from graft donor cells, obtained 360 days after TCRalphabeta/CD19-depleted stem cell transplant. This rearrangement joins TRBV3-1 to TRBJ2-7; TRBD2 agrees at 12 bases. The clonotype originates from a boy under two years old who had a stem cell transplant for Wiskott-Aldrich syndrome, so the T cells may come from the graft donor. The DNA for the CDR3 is TGTGCCAGCAGCCAGCCTCTAGCGGGGGGGCACCAGTACTTC. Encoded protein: CASSQPLAGGHQYF.